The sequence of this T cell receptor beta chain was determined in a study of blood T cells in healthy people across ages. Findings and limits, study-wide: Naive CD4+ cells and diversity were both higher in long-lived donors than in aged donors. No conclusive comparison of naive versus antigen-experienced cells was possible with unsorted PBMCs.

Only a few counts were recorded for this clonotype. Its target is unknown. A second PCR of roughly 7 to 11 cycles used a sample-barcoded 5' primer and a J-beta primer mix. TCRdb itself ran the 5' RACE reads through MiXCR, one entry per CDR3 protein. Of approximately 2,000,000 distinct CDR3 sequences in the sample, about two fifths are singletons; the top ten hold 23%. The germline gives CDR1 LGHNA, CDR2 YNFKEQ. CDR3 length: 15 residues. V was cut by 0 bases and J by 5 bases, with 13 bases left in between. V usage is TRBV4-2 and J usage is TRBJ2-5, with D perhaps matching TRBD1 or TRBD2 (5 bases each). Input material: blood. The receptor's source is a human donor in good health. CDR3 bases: TGTGCCAGCAGCCAAGACGACAGCGAGGGTGAGACCCAGTACTTC. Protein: CASSQDDSEGETQYF.